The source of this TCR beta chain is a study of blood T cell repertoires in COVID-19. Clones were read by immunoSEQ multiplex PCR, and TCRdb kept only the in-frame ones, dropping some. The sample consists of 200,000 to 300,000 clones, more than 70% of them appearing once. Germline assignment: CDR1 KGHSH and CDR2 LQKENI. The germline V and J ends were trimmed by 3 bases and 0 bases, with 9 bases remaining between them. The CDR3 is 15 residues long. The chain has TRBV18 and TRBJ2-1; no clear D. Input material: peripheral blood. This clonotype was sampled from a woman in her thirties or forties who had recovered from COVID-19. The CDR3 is CASSPPIHSYNEQFF. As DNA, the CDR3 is TGTGCCAGCTCACCCCCAATCCACTCCTACAATGAGCAGTTCTTC.